This T cell receptor (beta chain) is drawn from a study of Ad26.COV2.S vaccination and SARS-CoV-2 variants listed by TCRdb under 2021. Turning to the overall study: TCRbeta repertoire sequencing was used to assess the specificity and breadth of SARS-CoV-2-reactive T cell receptors after Ad26.COV2.S vaccination. A total of roughly 32 samples were included in the TCR-sequenced set, comprising about 20 Ad26.COV2.S vaccine recipients, 5 placebo recipients and 8 SARS-CoV-2 convalescent individuals. The research as a whole found: Ad26.COV2.S recipients had higher spike-specific TCR breadth than placebo recipients (P = 0.0014). According to the authors, total T cell responses may have been underestimated by the TCR breadth and depth analyses. Substantial breadth of spike-specific CD8+ and CD4+ T cell responses was reported after vaccination. Non-spike TCR breadth was comparable between vaccine and placebo recipients, consistent with the vaccine containing only spike.

Turning to this clone: The specificity of this receptor is unknown. No qualities accompany the bases; no much larger clone lies one base away.

Read against the paper, the sample's time point label means: individuals recovered from natural SARS-CoV-2 infection. The immunoSEQ Assay was the method used to sequence TCRbeta CDR3 regions. After extraction, genomic DNA underwent amplification by bias-controlled multiplex PCR, followed by high-throughput sequencing. The authors' pipeline ran thus. Collapsing and filtering of sequences were performed to quantify the absolute abundance of each unique TCRbeta CDR3 region. T cell fraction was estimated by normalization of TCRbeta template counts to usable DNA, with usable DNA being measured through amplification of reference genes present in all nucleated cells. Repertoire TCRs were annotated as SARS-CoV-2-specific by exact matching of V gene, CDR3 amino acid sequence and J gene to a known reactive TCR set. The reference SARS-CoV-2 TCR set was obtained from MIRA and was filtered for enrichment in COVID-19-positive ImmuneCODE repertoires, whereby public or cross-reactive TCRs were removed. Based on the MIRA antigens, annotated TCRs were further analysed at the level of specific ORF or position within ORF. Breadth was defined as annotated unique rearrangements over total unique productive rearrangements; depth was the summed frequency of those rearrangements. Group comparisons of TCR breadth used two-sided Wilcoxon rank-sum tests. The immuneACCESS repertoire file appears here via TCRdb, limited to in-frame rearrangements. These files lack a portion of the clones; in checked studies, under half of the deficit traces to unresolved V genes, and the cause of the others is not known. Clone size and V and J calls were adopted from that table, with D and trimming inferred from the DNA. The sample records around 170,000 clones, roughly 87% of which are singletons. The top ten clones comprise 5.5% to 6% of the sample.

This clonotype was obtained from a human donor who had recovered from COVID-19. Material: peripheral blood, obtained after recovery from COVID-19.

The DNA sequence follows: TGTGCCACCAGTGATTTAGCTCAGGGGAGCACTGAAGCTTTCTTT. Translation gives CATSDLAQGSTEAFF. The chain is encoded by TRBV24-1 joined to TRBJ1-1, and TRBD1 may be the D gene, going by 6 matching bases. According to the germline V gene, CDR1 reads KGHDR and CDR2 reads SFDVKD. The junction shows trimming of 1 base on V and 4 bases on J, plus 12 bases between the germline ends. The CDR3 holds 15 amino acids from the cysteine to the phenylalanine. The read is trimmed to its CDR3 DNA, 45 bases read in frame from base 1.